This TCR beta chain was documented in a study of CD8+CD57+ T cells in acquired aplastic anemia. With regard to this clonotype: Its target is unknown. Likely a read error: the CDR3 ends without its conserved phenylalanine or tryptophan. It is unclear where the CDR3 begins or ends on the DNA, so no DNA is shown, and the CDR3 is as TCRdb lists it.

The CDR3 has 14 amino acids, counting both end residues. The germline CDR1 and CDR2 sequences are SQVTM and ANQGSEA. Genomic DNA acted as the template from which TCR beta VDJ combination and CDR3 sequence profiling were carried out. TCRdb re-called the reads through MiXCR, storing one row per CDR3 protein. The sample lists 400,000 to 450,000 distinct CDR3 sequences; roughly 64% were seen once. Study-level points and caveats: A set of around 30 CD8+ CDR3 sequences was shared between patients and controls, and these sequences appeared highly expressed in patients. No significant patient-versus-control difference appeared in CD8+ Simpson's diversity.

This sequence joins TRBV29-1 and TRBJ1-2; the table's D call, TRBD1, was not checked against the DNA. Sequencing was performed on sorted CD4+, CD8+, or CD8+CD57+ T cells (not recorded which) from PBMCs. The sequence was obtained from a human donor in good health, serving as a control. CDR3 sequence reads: CSARGGNTRYFFGQ.